The source of this T cell receptor (beta chain) is a study of cytomegalovirus exposure and HLA in healthy donors. The study, taken as a whole, reports: As a later analysis showed, a missense DCLRE1C variant was linked to trimming of TCR beta V- and J-genes.

Trimming took 3 bases from V and 5 from J; bases not matched to a gene: 9. The germline V gene has CDR1 SGHNT and CDR2 YYREEE (reference sequence). This CDR3 has 16 residues. A multiplex PCR was run with 60 Vbeta primers and 13 Jbeta primers. TCRdb's copy holds only in-frame clones and misses some; the assay was immunoSEQ multiplex PCR. The sample lists 100,000 or so clones, around four fifths seen once, with roughly 3.4% in the top ten. About this clone itself: As yet, its antigen is unknown.

This TCR was recovered from a man aged 25 to 45 in good health and CMV-seropositive. The V gene is TRBV5-4, the J gene TRBJ1-3; 9 nucleotides agree with TRBD1. Sequenced: PBMCs. Here the CDR3 reads CASSSPGQGARNTIYF. In DNA, the CDR3 is TGTGCCAGCAGCTCCCCGGGACAGGGTGCGAGAAACACCATATATTTT.